The rows below give T cell receptor beta chains drawn from one sample of a study of cytomegalovirus exposure and HLA in healthy donors. The assay was immunoSEQ multiplex PCR, and TCRdb's table has in-frame clones only and misses some. There are roughly 150,000 clones in the sample; over 55% occur only once, and 2% to 2.5% lies in the top ten. Sequences were obtained from PBMCs. These receptor sequences come from a man between 35 and 55 years old in good health and CMV-seronegative. The CDR3 runs from the conserved cysteine through the conserved F or W. The D gene is left open where the match is weak. Size values are once, few and many counts, or a class for expanded clones, and some rows have none.

- TRBJ1-6 - TRBV6-4 CASRQGSSYNSPLHF TGTGCCAGCAGACAGGGCAGCTCCTATAATTCACCCCTCCACTTT
- TRBJ2-3 TRBD2 TRBV11-2 CASSLDGTSGRPRPPDTQYF TGTGCCAGCAGCTTAGATGGGACTAGCGGGAGGCCCCGCCCCCCAGATACGCAGTATTTT
- TRBJ2-7 TRBD1 TRBV10-2 CASSDPTGAEQYF TGCGCCAGCAGTGACCCTACAGGGGCCGAGCAGTACTTC
- TRBJ1-1 TRBD1 TRBV10-3 CANRGQANTEAFF TGTGCCAACCGAGGACAGGCGAACACTGAAGCTTTCTTT
- TRBJ1-1 TRBD1 TRBV5-1 CASSLGTGGSMNTEAFF TGCGCCAGCAGCCTCGGGACAGGGGGCTCTATGAACACTGAAGCTTTCTTT
- TRBJ2-1 TRBD2 TRBV25-1 CASSAPSGRAGNEQFF TGTGCCAGCAGTGCTCCTAGCGGGAGGGCGGGCAATGAGCAGTTCTTC
- TRBJ1-4 - TRBV5-1 CASSLAGGFNEKLFF TGCGCCAGCAGCTTGGCCGGGGGTTTTAATGAAAAACTGTTTTTT
- TRBJ2-3 - TRBV27 CASSPAGTDTQYF TGTGCCAGCAGTCCCGCGGGCACAGATACGCAGTATTTT
- TRBJ2-7 - TRBV7-8 CASSSQKGVGEQYF TGTGCCAGCAGCTCCCAGAAGGGAGTTGGGGAGCAGTACTTC
- TRBJ1-1 - TRBV18 CASSPPRGGLAFF TGTGCCAGCTCACCACCTCGGGGGGGCCTCGCTTTCTTT
- TRBJ2-2 - TRBV6-5 CASSYAATGELFF TGTGCCAGCAGTTACGCGGCGACCGGGGAGCTGTTTTTT
- TRBJ1-2 - TRBV5-4 CASSSEALWGYTF TGTGCCAGCAGCTCCGAGGCACTATGGGGCTACACCTTC
- TRBJ2-3 - TRBV7-3 CASSLYPKGADTQYF TGTGCCAGCAGCTTATACCCCAAGGGGGCAGATACGCAGTATTTT
- TRBJ1-5 - TRBV9 CASSPRADPDQPQHF TGTGCCAGCAGCCCGCGGGCAGACCCTGATCAGCCCCAGCATTTT
few TRBJ2-3 TRBD2 TRBV9 CASSGTSGYTDTQYF TGTGCCAGCAGTGGGACTAGCGGATACACAGATACGCAGTATTTT
once TRBJ2-1 - TRBV5-1 CASSLGQSLGYNEQFF TGCGCCAGCAGCTTGGGACAGTCCCTGGGGTACAATGAGCAGTTCTTC
- TRBJ2-3 TRBD2 TRBV2 CASSETSGRSTQYF TGTGCCAGCAGTGAAACTAGCGGGAGGTCTACGCAGTATTTT
- TRBJ1-1 - TRBV5-1 CASSPEGEWTEAFF TGCGCCAGCAGCCCCGAGGGGGAATGGACTGAAGCTTTCTTT
- TRBJ2-5 - TRBV9 CASSVGTGVQRGGGETQYF TGTGCCAGCAGCGTAGGGACAGGGGTTCAGCGGGGGGGCGGGGAGACCCAGTACTTC
once TRBJ1-5 - TRBV19 CASSTSPGKGDQPQNF TGTGCCAGTAGTACGTCTCCGGGGAAAGGAGATCAGCCCCAGAATTTT
- TRBJ1-1 - TRBV6-1 CASSGQRNTEAFF TGTGCCAGCAGTGGGCAAAGAAACACTGAAGCTTTCTTT
- TRBJ1-4 - TRBV6-1 CASSVNRGGTHEKLFF TGTGCCAGCAGTGTAAACCGCGGGGGAACCCATGAAAAACTGTTTTTT
- TRBJ1-2 - TRBV4-1 CASSQGLVPNYGYTF TGCGCCAGCAGCCAAGGACTGGTCCCTAACTATGGCTACACCTTC
few TRBJ2-7 - TRBV4-1 CASSQIRGHRDYEQYF TGCGCCAGCAGCCAAATCAGGGGCCACAGGGACTACGAGCAGTACTTC
- TRBJ1-2 - TRBV6-4 CASSDPERRYYGYPF TGTGCCAGCAGTGACCCTGAACGACGGTACTATGGCTACCCCTTC
- TRBJ2-2 TRBD1 TRBV9 CASSDGTGTTGELFF TGTGCCAGCAGCGACGGGACAGGGACAACCGGGGAGCTGTTTTTT